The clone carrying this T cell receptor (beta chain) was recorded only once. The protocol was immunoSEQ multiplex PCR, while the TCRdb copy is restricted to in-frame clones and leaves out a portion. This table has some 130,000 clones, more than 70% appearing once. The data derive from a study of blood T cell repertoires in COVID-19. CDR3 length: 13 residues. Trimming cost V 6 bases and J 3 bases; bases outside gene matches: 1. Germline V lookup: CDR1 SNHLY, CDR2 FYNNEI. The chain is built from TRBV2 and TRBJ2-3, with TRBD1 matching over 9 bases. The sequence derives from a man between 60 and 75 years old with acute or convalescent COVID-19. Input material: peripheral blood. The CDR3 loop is CASRQGATDTQYF. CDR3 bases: TGTGCCAGCAGACAGGGGGCGACAGATACGCAGTATTTT.